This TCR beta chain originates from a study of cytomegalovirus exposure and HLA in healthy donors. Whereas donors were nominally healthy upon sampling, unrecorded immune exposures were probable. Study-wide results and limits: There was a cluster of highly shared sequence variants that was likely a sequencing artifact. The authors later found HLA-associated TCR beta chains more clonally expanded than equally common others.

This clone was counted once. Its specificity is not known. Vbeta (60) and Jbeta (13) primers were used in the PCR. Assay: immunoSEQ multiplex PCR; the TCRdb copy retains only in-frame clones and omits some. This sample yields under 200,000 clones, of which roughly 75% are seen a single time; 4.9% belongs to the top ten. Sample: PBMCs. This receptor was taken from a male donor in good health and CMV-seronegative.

The CDR3 region has the DNA TGTGCCAGCTCAACCACCACAGGGAAGACTAATGAAAAACTGTTTTTT. Protein product: CASSTTTGKTNEKLFF. The chain recombines TRBV18 with TRBJ1-4; possibly TRBD1 for D (6 bases). The CDR3 runs 16 residues. The V end lost 5 bases, the J end lost 2 bases, and 15 bases lay between the germline ends. From germline, CDR1 is KGHSH and CDR2 LQKENI.